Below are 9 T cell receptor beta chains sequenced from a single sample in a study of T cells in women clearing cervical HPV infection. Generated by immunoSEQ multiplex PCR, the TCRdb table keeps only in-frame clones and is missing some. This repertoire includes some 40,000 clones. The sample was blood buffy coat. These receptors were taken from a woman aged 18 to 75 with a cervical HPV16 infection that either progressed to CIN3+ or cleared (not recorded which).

The CDR3 bases that were read are TGCGCCAGCAGTGATCTGATACGGGGCGAG. Protein: CASSDLIRGE. The whole CDR3 is CASSDLIRGEQYF. This chain joins TRBV10-1 and TRBJ2-7, with a tentative D call TRBD2 (5 bases). The sequence runs out 3 residues before the end of the CDR3; the remainder is reconstructed from the germline J gene. Looked up from germline, CDR1 is WNHNN and CDR2 is SYGVQD (reference sequence). This CDR3 is built from 13 residues. V was clipped by 3 bases and J by 6 bases, with 12 bases between them.

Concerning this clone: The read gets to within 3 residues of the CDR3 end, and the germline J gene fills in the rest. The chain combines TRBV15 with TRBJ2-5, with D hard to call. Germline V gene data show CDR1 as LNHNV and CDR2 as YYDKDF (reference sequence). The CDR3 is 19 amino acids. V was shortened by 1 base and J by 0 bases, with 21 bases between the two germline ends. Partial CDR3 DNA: TGTGCCACCAGCAGAGTTGACGGTAGGGCAGCCTCTCACCAAGAGACC. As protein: CATSRVDGRAASHQET. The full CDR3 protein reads CATSRVDGRAASHQETQYF.

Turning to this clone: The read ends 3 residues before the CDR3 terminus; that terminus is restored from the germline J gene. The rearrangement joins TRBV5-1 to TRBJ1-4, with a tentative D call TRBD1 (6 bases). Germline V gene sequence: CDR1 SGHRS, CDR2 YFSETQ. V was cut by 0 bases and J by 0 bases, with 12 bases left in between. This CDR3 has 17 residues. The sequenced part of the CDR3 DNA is TGCGCCAGCAGCTTGGAACAGGGCTCTGCAACTAATGAAAAA. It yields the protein CASSLEQGSATNEK. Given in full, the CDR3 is CASSLEQGSATNEKLFF.

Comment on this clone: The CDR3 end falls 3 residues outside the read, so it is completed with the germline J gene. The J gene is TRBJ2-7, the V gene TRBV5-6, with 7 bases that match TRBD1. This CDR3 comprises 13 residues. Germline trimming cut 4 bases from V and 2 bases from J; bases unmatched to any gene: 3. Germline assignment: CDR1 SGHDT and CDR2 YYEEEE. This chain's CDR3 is CASSPGQTYEQYF. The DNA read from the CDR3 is TGTGCCAGCAGCCCGGGACAGACCTACGAG.

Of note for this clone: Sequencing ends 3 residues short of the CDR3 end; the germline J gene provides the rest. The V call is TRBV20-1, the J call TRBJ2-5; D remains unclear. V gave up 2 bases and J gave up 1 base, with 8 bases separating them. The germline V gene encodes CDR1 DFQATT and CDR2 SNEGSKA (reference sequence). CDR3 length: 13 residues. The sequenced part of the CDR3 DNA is TGCAGTGCTAGATTTGTCAGCCAAGAGACC. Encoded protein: CSARFVSQET. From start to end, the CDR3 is CSARFVSQETQYF.

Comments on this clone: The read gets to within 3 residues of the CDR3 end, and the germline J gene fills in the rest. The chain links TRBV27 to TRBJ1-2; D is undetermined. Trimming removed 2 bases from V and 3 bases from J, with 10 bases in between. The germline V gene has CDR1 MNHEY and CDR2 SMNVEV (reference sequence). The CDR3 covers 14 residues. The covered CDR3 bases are TGTGCCAGCAGTTTAGGTTCCGGTTACTATGGC. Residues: CASSLGSGYYG. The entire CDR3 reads CASSLGSGYYGYTF.

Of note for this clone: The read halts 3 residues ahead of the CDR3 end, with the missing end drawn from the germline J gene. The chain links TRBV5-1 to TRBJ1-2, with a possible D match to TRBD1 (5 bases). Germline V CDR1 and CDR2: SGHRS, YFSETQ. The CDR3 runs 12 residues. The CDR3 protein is CASSEPGLAYTF. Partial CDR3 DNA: TGCGCCAGCAGCGAACCAGGGTTGGCC.

CDR3 loop: CASSRLVGGETQYF. The CDR3 DNA, read in part, is TGTGCCAGCAGTAGACTAGTCGGAGGGGAGACC. The V and J genes are TRBV2 and TRBJ2-5; perhaps TRBD2 as D (6 bases). The read ends 3 residues before the CDR3 terminus; that terminus is restored from the germline J gene. Trimming stripped 5 bases from V and 5 bases from J, with 15 bases between. CDR3 length: 14 residues. CDR1 and CDR2 (germline): SNHLY, FYNNEI.

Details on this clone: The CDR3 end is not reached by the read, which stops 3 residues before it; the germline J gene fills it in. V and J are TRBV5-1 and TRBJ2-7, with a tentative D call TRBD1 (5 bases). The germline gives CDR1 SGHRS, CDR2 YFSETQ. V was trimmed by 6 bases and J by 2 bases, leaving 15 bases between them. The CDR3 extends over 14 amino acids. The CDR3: CASKTGPVAYEQYF. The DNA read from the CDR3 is TGCGCCAGCAAAACAGGACCCGTAGCCTACGAG.